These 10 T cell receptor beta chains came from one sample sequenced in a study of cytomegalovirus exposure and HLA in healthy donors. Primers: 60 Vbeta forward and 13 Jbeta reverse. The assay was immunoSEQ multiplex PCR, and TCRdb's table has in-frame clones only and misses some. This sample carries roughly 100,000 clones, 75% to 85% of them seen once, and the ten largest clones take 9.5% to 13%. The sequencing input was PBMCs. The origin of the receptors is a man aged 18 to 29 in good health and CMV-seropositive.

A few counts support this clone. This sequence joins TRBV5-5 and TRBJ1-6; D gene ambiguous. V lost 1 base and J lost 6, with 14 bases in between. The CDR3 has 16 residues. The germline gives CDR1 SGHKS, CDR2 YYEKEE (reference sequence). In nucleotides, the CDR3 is TGTGCCAGCAGCTTGTATGTAAGCGCGGCTAATTCACCCCTCCACTTT. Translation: CASSLYVSAANSPLHF.

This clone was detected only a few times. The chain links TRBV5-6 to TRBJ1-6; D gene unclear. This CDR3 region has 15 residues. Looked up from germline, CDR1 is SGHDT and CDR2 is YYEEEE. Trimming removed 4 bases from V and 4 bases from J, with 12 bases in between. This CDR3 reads CASSTPGEYNSPLHF. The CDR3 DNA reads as TGTGCCAGCAGCACTCCGGGAGAGTATAATTCACCCCTCCACTTT.

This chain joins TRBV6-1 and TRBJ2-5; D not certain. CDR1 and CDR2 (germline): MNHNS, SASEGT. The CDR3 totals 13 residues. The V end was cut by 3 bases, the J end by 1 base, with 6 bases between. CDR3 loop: CASSEEFQETQYF. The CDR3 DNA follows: TGTGCCAGCAGTGAGGAGTTCCAAGAGACCCAGTACTTC.

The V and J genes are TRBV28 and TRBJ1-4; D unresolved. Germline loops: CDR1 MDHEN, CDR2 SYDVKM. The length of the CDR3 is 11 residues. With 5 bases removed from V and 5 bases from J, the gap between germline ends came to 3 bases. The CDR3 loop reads CASSINEKLFF. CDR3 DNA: TGTGCCAGCAGTATAAATGAAAAACTGTTTTTT.

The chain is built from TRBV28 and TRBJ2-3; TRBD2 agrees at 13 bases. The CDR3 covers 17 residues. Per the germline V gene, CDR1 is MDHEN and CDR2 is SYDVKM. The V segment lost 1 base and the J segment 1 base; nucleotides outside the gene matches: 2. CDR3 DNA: TGTGCCAGCAGTTTATCAGGACTAGCGGGGGGCACAGATACGCAGTATTTT. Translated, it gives CASSLSGLAGGTDTQYF.

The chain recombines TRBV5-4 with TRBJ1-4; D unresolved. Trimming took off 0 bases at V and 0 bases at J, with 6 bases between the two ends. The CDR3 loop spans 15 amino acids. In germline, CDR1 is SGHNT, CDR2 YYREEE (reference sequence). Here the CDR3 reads CASSLGQATNEKLFF. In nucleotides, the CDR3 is TGTGCCAGCAGCTTGGGACAAGCAACTAATGAAAAACTGTTTTTT.

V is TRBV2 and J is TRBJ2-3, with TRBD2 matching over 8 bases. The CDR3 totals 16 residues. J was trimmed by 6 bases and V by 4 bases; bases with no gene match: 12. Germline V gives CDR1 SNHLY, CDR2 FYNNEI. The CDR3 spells CASSASLAGSEDTQYF. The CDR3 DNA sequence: TGTGCCAGCAGTGCGTCGCTAGCGGGTTCGGAGGATACGCAGTATTTT.

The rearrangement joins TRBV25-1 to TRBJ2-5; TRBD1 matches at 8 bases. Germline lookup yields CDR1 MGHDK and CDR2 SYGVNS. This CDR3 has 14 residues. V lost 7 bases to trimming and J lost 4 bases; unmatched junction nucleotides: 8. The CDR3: CASTDRGRGETQYF. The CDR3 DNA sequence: TGTGCCAGCACCGACAGGGGCCGAGGAGAGACCCAGTACTTC.

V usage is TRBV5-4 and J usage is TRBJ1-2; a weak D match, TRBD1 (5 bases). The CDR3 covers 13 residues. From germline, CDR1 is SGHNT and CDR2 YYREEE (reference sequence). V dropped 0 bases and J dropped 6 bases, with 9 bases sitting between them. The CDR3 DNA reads TGTGCCAGCAGCTTGGGGACACCTAATGGCTACACCTTC. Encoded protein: CASSLGTPNGYTF.

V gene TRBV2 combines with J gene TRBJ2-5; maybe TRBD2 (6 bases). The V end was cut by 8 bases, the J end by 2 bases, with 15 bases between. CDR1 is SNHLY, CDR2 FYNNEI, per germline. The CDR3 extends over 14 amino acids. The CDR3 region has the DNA TGTGCCAGCCTCTACCGGGACTCTCAAGAGACCCAGTACTTC. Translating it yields CASLYRDSQETQYF. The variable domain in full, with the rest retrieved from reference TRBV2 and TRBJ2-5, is EPEVTQTPSHQVTQMGQEVILRCVPISNHLYFYWYRQILGQKVEFLVSFYNNEISEKSEIFDDQFSVERPDGSNFTLKIRSTKLEDSAMYFCASLYRDSQETQYFGPGTRLLVL.